A single sample gave rise to the 24 T cell receptor beta chains below, sequenced in a study of blood T cell repertoires in COVID-19. Sequencing used immunoSEQ multiplex PCR; TCRdb keeps in-frame clones, though not all of them. This sample has approximately 260,000 clones; roughly 80% occur once, and the top ten carry more than 9.5%. The sample taken for sequencing was peripheral blood. The source of these receptors is a woman over 75 with acute or convalescent COVID-19.

CDR3 nucleotide sequence: TGTGCCAGCAGTGCAGCACAGGGGCCCGGCTACGAGCAGTACTTC. As protein: CASSAAQGPGYEQYF. This rearrangement joins TRBV2 to TRBJ2-7; 7 bases fit TRBD1. Germline CDR1 SNHLY, CDR2 FYNNEI. This CDR3 has 15 residues. V lost 4 bases and J lost 3; bases outside the gene matches: 9.

The chain is built from TRBV27 and TRBJ2-3; 11 nucleotides agree with TRBD2. The CDR3 extends over 17 amino acids. J was trimmed by 0 bases and V by 6 bases; bases with no gene match: 8. Per germline, CDR1 MNHEY and CDR2 SMNVEV (reference sequence). The CDR3 spells CASSEIAGGPSTDTQYF. Here the CDR3 DNA reads TGTGCCAGCAGCGAGATAGCGGGGGGGCCAAGCACAGATACGCAGTATTTT.

The CDR3 nucleotides are TGCGCCAGCAGCCCCGGACAGGGGATGAGTTATAATTCACCCCTCCACTTT. Translated, it gives CASSPGQGMSYNSPLHF. The genes are TRBV5-1 and TRBJ1-6; 9 nucleotides agree with TRBD1. The CDR3 is 17 amino acids. The junction had 9 bases not matched to a gene; V was cut back by 4 bases and J by 4 bases. Germline CDR1 and CDR2: SGHRS and YFSETQ.

V usage is TRBV7-2 and J usage is TRBJ1-3, with D possibly matching TRBD1 (6 bases). Germline lookup yields CDR1 SGHTA and CDR2 FQGNSA. Trimming left V 3 bases short and J 1 base short, with 7 bases between. The CDR3 has 14 residues. Here the CDR3 reads CASSFTGSGNTIYF. The CDR3 DNA sequence: TGTGCCAGCAGCTTCACAGGGTCTGGAAACACCATATATTTT. Together with reference TRBV7-2 and TRBJ1-3, the CDR3 gives the full variable domain: GAGVSQSPSNKVTEKGKDVELRCDPISGHTALYWYRQSLGQGLEFLIYFQGNSAPDKSGLPSDRFSAERTGGSVSTLTIQRTQQEDSAVYLCASSFTGSGNTIYFGEGSWLTVV.

The genes are TRBV30 and TRBJ2-7; 9 nucleotides match TRBD1. V dropped 5 bases and J dropped 5; count of bases not matched to a gene: 7. CDR1 is GTSNPN and CDR2 is SVGIG in the germline V gene (reference sequence). CDR3 length: 13 residues. The DNA for the CDR3 is TGTGCCTGGGCTGCTGGACAGGGGAACGAGCAGTACTTC. Residues: CAWAAGQGNEQYF.

This clone was detected once. The chain joins TRBV5-1 to TRBJ1-4; 8 bases line up with TRBD1. The J segment lost 8 bases and the V segment lost 4 bases, leaving 16 bases of the junction unmatched. This CDR3 comprises 17 residues. Germline V CDR1 and CDR2: SGHRS, YFSETQ. The CDR3: CASSVRGQGAPGEKLFF. The DNA of the CDR3 is TGCGCCAGCAGCGTCCGTGGGCAGGGGGCGCCAGGGGAAAAACTGTTTTTT.

The chain couples TRBV10-3 to TRBJ2-7, with TRBD1 matching over 8 bases. Unmatched junction bases numbered 6, after V lost 5 bases and J lost 3 bases. Germline V gene lookup returns CDR1 ENHRY and CDR2 SYGVKD. CDR3 length: 14 residues. The chain's CDR3 is CAISPDRDLYEQYF. CDR3 DNA sequence: TGTGCCATCAGTCCGGACAGGGACCTCTACGAGCAGTACTTC.

The chain combines TRBV9 with TRBJ1-1; tentatively, D is TRBD1 (6 bases). The germline V gene has CDR1 SGDLS and CDR2 YYNGEE. V lost 7 bases, J lost 3 bases, and 16 bases lay in between. The CDR3 loop spans 14 amino acids. The CDR3 bases are TGTGCCAGCTCTTATCAGGGGACCTACACTGAAGCTTTCTTT. Translated: CASSYQGTYTEAFF. The whole variable domain, filled in from reference TRBV9 and TRBJ1-1, reads DSGVTQTPKHLITATGQRVTLRCSPRSGDLSVYWYQQSLDQGLQFLIQYYNGEERAKGNILERFSAQQFPDLHSELNLSSLELGDSALYFCASSYQGTYTEAFFGQGTRLTVV.

This rearrangement joins TRBV5-1 to TRBJ1-4; tentatively, D is TRBD1 (5 bases). CDR3 length: 14 amino acids. Trimming removed 4 bases from V and 7 bases from J, with 14 bases in between. Germline-derived CDR1 and CDR2 are SGHRS and YFSETQ. In DNA form, the CDR3 reads TGCGCCAGCAGCCCACGGGGGTCAGGTGAAAAACTGTTTTTT. It is translated as CASSPRGSGEKLFF. Full variable domain (rest looked up from reference TRBV5-1 and TRBJ1-4): KAGVTQTPRYLIKTRGQQVTLSCSPISGHRSVSWYQQTPGQGLQFLFEYFSETQRNKGNFPGRFSGRQFSNSRSEMNVSTLELGDSALYLCASSPRGSGEKLFFGSGTQLSVL.

The chain carries TRBV29-1 and TRBJ2-3, with D possibly matching TRBD2 (7 bases). Trimming took 3 bases from V and 1 from J, leaving 17 bases between them. In germline, CDR1 is SQVTM, CDR2 ANQGSEA. CDR3 size: 16 residues. CDR3 DNA sequence: TGCAGCGTTGACCTAATTCTGGGGGGGCGCACAGATACGCAGTATTTT. This sequence encodes CSVDLILGGRTDTQYF.

The genes are TRBV7-9 and TRBJ2-2; D is ambiguous. Germline CDR1 is SEHNR and CDR2 is FQNEAQ (reference sequence). The CDR3 is 12 residues long. Between the trimmed V and J ends, which lost 1 base and 7 bases, there was a span of 4 bases. CDR3 loop: CASSLVLGELFF. The CDR3 nucleotides read TGTGCCAGCAGCTTAGTACTCGGGGAGCTGTTTTTT. The full variable domain, in which reference TRBV7-9 and TRBJ2-2 provide the parts outside the CDR3, is DTGVSQNPRHKITKRGQNVTFRCDPISEHNRLYWYRQTLGQGPEFLTYFQNEAQLEKSRLLSDRFSAERPKGSFSTLEIQRTEQGDSAMYLCASSLVLGELFFGEGSRLTVL.

The J gene is TRBJ1-1, the V gene TRBV5-1, with D maybe TRBD1 (5 bases). Trimming took off 4 bases at V and 8 bases at J, with 15 bases between the two ends. CDR3 length equals 13 residues. The V gene's germline CDR1 is SGHRS and CDR2 YFSETQ. CDR3 nucleotides: TGCGCCAGCAGCGGCGGGACCCACCGGGAAGCTTTCTTT. It translates to CASSGGTHREAFF.

The V gene is TRBV3-1 (or the pseudogene TRBV3-2), the J gene TRBJ2-7; D possibly corresponds to TRBD1 (6 bases). CDR1 LGHDT and CDR2 YNNKEL come from the germline V gene (reference sequence). The CDR3 runs to 14 residues. Trimming removed 5 bases at V and 2 bases at J, with 13 bases between. CDR3 in amino acids: CASSFDRLPYEQYF. In DNA form, the CDR3 reads TGTGCCAGCAGCTTCGACAGGCTGCCCTACGAGCAGTACTTC.

This clone was observed a single time. The rearrangement joins TRBV5-1 to TRBJ2-3; 7 bases map to TRBD2. Germline V gene sequence: CDR1 SGHRS, CDR2 YFSETQ. The CDR3 loop spans 18 amino acids. V was clipped by 0 bases and J by 0 bases; unmatched bases: 10. The CDR3 is CASSLAGGSGASTDTQYF. The CDR3 DNA follows: TGCGCCAGCAGCTTGGCCGGGGGAAGCGGGGCTAGCACAGATACGCAGTATTTT.

The chain links TRBV3-1 (or the pseudogene TRBV3-2) to TRBJ1-3; weak D call: TRBD1 (6 bases). The CDR3 contains 17 residues. Germline V gene lookup returns CDR1 LGHDT and CDR2 YNNKEL (reference sequence). Trimming left V 1 base short and J 0 bases short, with 13 bases between. The CDR3 region is CASSQGVDRLSGNTIYF. CDR3 DNA: TGTGCCAGCAGCCAAGGGGTTGACAGGCTCTCTGGAAACACCATATATTTT.

The chain combines TRBV9 with TRBJ1-2, with D possibly matching TRBD1 (5 bases). Between the trimmed V and J ends, which lost 3 bases and 0 bases, there was a span of 12 bases. Germline-derived CDR1 and CDR2 are SGDLS and YYNGEE. This CDR3 spans 15 amino acids. The CDR3 DNA sequence: TGTGCCAGCAGCGCAGACAGTGCTACTAACTATGGCTACACCTTC. This translates into CASSADSATNYGYTF.

This sequence joins TRBV29-1 and TRBJ1-1, with 10 bases aligning to TRBD1. Germline V gene lookup returns CDR1 SQVTM and CDR2 ANQGSEA. The length of the CDR3 is 15 residues. V gave up 7 bases and J gave up 5 bases; unmatched junction bases: 13. CDR3 region: CSANAGTGAPTEAFF. The CDR3 nucleotides read TGCAGCGCCAACGCCGGGACAGGGGCGCCTACTGAAGCTTTCTTT.

This clone was counted many times. The chain is built from TRBV5-6 and TRBJ1-5, with TRBD1 matching over 8 bases. The CDR3 is 15 amino acids. Trimming at V came to 4 bases and at J to 5 bases, leaving 8 bases not matched to a gene. Germline V gives CDR1 SGHDT, CDR2 YYEEEE. The CDR3 sequence is CASSPGQGGDQPQHF. CDR3 DNA sequence: TGTGCCAGCAGCCCCGGACAGGGAGGCGATCAGCCCCAGCATTTT.

The chain joins TRBV6-1 to TRBJ1-6; no clear D. Trimming removed 4 bases at V and 8 bases at J, with 18 bases between. The CDR3 spans 16 residues. Germline CDR1 MNHNS, CDR2 SASEGT. The DNA for the CDR3 is TGTGCCAGCAGTGCCGCCGCACCCGGGAGTTATTCACCCCTCCACTTT. As protein: CASSAAAPGSYSPLHF.

The genes are TRBV6-5 and TRBJ1-5, with 7 nucleotides matching TRBD1. Per the germline V gene, CDR1 is MNHEY and CDR2 is SVGAGI. CDR3 size: 14 residues. Unmatched junction bases numbered 8, after V lost 6 bases and J lost 6 bases. The DNA for the CDR3 is TGTGCCAGCAGGAGACAGGGATCCGGTCAGCCCCAGCATTTT. It translates to CASRRQGSGQPQHF.

The V call is TRBV2, the J call TRBJ1-4; 9 bases match TRBD1. Germline V gene data show CDR1 as SNHLY and CDR2 as FYNNEI. The V gene end was trimmed by 6 bases and the J gene end by 4 bases; junction bases not matched to a gene: 3. This CDR3 spans 14 amino acids. Written as DNA, the CDR3 is TGTGCCAGCAGCCGGGACAGGGATAATGAAAAACTGTTTTTT. Protein: CASSRDRDNEKLFF. Combining the CDR3 with reference TRBV2 and TRBJ1-4 gives the whole variable domain EPEVTQTPSHQVTQMGQEVILRCVPISNHLYFYWYRQILGQKVEFLVSFYNNEISEKSEIFDDQFSVERPDGSNFTLKIRSTKLEDSAMYFCASSRDRDNEKLFFGSGTQLSVL.

Details on this clone: This specimen includes other DNA sequences encoding the same CDR3. The chain links TRBV3-1 (or the pseudogene TRBV3-2) to TRBJ1-2; D might be TRBD1 (6 bases). Germline V gene sequence: CDR1 LGHDT, CDR2 YNNKEL (reference sequence). This CDR3 is built from 15 residues. The V end was cut by 1 base, the J end by 4 bases, with 13 bases between. DNA of the CDR3: TGTGCCAGCAGCCAAGTAACAGGGCTTGGCTATGGCTACACCTTC. This encodes CASSQVTGLGYGYTF.

The gene calls are TRBV3-1 (or the pseudogene TRBV3-2) and TRBJ2-7; TRBD2 is a possible D gene (5 bases). V lost 0 bases and J 2 bases, leaving 11 bases between the germline ends. The CDR3 contains 15 residues. Per the germline V gene, CDR1 is LGHDT and CDR2 is YNNKEL (reference sequence). The CDR3 nucleotides read TGTGCCAGCAGCCAAGACGCCGTGCGGGCCTACGAGCAGTACTTC. Amino acids: CASSQDAVRAYEQYF.

This chain links TRBV18 with TRBJ1-2; tentative D call: TRBD1 (6 bases). With 1 base removed from V and 2 bases from J, the gap between germline ends came to 17 bases. The length of the CDR3 is 17 residues. The germline CDR1 and CDR2 sequences are KGHSH and LQKENI. The CDR3 coding sequence is TGTGCCAGCTCACCACTCGGCCGAGGGACAACCAACTATGGCTACACCTTC. The encoded protein is CASSPLGRGTTNYGYTF. Based on the CDR3 plus reference TRBV18 and TRBJ1-2, the full variable domain is NAGVMQNPRHLVRRRGQEARLRCSPMKGHSHVYWYRQLPEEGLKFMVYLQKENIIDESGMPKERFSAEFPKEGPSILRIQQVVRGDSAAYFCASSPLGRGTTNYGYTFGSGTRLTVV.